The present entry profiles one T cell receptor beta chain with its context. TCRdb keeps only in-frame clones here, not all; method: immunoSEQ multiplex PCR. The sample shows 2 million to 2.5 million clones, approximately 96% of them seen only once. The data stem from a study of shared clonotypes between healthy human individuals. The TCR was taken from a man aged 18-30 years in good health. The sample comprised naive CD4+ T cells sorted from blood. Indicated subset: CD45RA+ positively selected.

The CDR3, as DNA: TGTGCCAGCAGCTTAGGGGGGGCATATAATCAGCCCCAGCATTTT. The encoded protein is CASSLGGAYNQPQHF. The chain recombines TRBV7-9 with TRBJ1-5, with D perhaps matching TRBD1 (6 bases). Germline V gene sequence: CDR1 SEHNR, CDR2 FQNEAQ (reference sequence). The V end was cut by 1 base, the J end by 4 bases, with 11 bases between. This CDR3 region has 15 residues.